These 5 T cell receptor beta chains originate from one sample sequenced in a study of healthy donors' naive CD4 and CD8 T cells. A linear amplification protocol produced the TCR libraries from roughly 0.5 ug of total RNA. Using its own MiXCR run on the reads, TCRdb lists one record per CDR3 protein. The sample has about 200,000 distinct CDR3 sequences, around three quarters seen once; the top ten hold more than 2%. The sequenced sample was naive CD4+ and CD8+ T cells sorted from blood, pooled from several donors. The receptor set was obtained from a pool of human donors in good health; the sample pools cells from several healthy donors.

The rearrangement joins TRBV29-1 to TRBJ1-1; D ambiguous. The CDR3 totals 13 residues. Trimming cost V 6 bases and J 7 bases, with 18 bases left between them. The germline V gene encodes CDR1 SQVTM and CDR2 ANQGSEA. This chain's CDR3 is CSVADLAKNEAFF. The CDR3 coding sequence is TGCAGCGTCGCAGACCTAGCTAAAAATGAAGCTTTCTTT. Full variable domain (remainder filled in from reference TRBV29-1 and TRBJ1-1): SAVISQKPSRDICQRGTSLTIQCQVDSQVTMMFWYRQQPGQSLTLIATANQGSEATYESGFVIDKFPISRPNLTFSTLTVSNMSPEDSSIYLCSVADLAKNEAFFGQGTRLTVV.

J is TRBJ2-1 and V is TRBV27, with TRBD1 identical over 9 bases. The V and J ends lost 5 bases and 6 bases, in that order; junction bases with no gene match: 8. CDR3 length equals 15 residues. From germline, CDR1 is MNHEY and CDR2 SMNVEV (reference sequence). The CDR3: CASSPLGQGPNEQFF. CDR3 bases: TGTGCCAGCAGTCCCCTGGGACAGGGACCCAATGAGCAGTTCTTC.

The chain uses TRBV10-3 and TRBJ1-5; 7 bases line up with TRBD1. V dropped 6 bases and J dropped 3; count of bases not matched to a gene: 8. CDR1 and CDR2 from the germline V gene are ENHRY and SYGVKD. This CDR3 has 15 amino acids. The CDR3 sequence is CAISGTDGTNQPQHF. In DNA, the CDR3 is TGTGCCATCAGCGGGACAGACGGTACCAATCAGCCCCAGCATTTT.

This chain joins TRBV4-2 and TRBJ2-7; TRBD2 agrees at 9 bases. The CDR3 has 16 amino acids. V shed 0 bases and J 5 bases; nucleotides not matched to a gene: 8. Germline V gene lookup returns CDR1 LGHNA and CDR2 YNFKEQ. CDR3 bases: TGTGCCAGCAGCCAAGATTTAGGACTAGCGTCCCACGAGCAGTACTTC. This sequence encodes CASSQDLGLASHEQYF.

As for this clonotype: The CDR3 does not close with the conserved phenylalanine or tryptophan, likely indicating a read error. This chain uses TRBV29-1 with TRBJ1-1; TRBD1 might be the D (5 bases). Trimming shortened V by 6 bases and J by 5 bases, and 13 bases separated the two germline ends. The CDR3 totals 12 residues. Germline V gene lookup returns CDR1 SQVTM and CDR2 ANQGSEA. CDR3 amino acids: CSVGQGRTEAFL. CDR3 DNA: TGCAGCGTAGGTCAGGGTAGAACTGAAGCTTTCCTT.